This paragraph reports one TCR beta chain. Its cognate antigen is unknown. Time point of the sample: neoterminal ileum biopsy at postoperative endoscopy, about 6 months after surgery. Included were adult ileal or ileocolonic Crohn's patients indicated for ileocolonic resection. The data originate from a study of T cell repertoires in ileal Crohn's disease. The study, taken as a whole, reports: Endoscopy was done a median about 6.8 months after surgery.

Per sample, 400 to 550 nanograms of biopsy DNA were TCRB immunosequenced. Here immunoSEQ multiplex PCR was the method, and the copy in TCRdb shows in-frame clones only, minus some. The table includes about 15,000 clones, more than 60% detected once. The sequenced sample was ileal tissue. The clonotype comes from an adult with Crohn's disease.

The CDR3 here is CASSLGSSAYGYTF. The CDR3 DNA is TGTGCCAGCAGCTTGGGGTCCTCAGCCTATGGCTACACCTTC. The chain employs TRBV7-2 and TRBJ1-2; D remains unclear. The CDR3 spans 14 residues. Looked up from germline, CDR1 is SGHTA and CDR2 is FQGNSA. The V end lost 3 bases, the J end lost 4 bases, and 12 bases lay between the germline ends.